Given below is one T cell receptor (beta chain) in context. Its specificity is unknown. The V and J ends lost 0 bases and 5 bases respectively, with 10 bases between them. Looked up from germline, CDR1 is SGHVS and CDR2 is FQNEAQ. The CDR3 loop spans 14 amino acids. Using immunoSEQ multiplex PCR, the repertoire was profiled, and TCRdb retains in-frame clones only, with some absent. Of roughly 89,000 clones in the sample, 70% to 90% were seen once. This entry belongs to a study of T cell responses to AZD1222 COVID-19 vaccine. General study points: Donors, mostly white British, included more females; clonal diversity was possibly underestimated. Baseline serostatus was positive in only six AZD1222 recipients. A reported finding is that nearly half of spike-specific TCRs target unmutated variant regions. None of the repertoires were sampled until the peak T cell response had passed.

The sample in question was peripheral blood, obtained on day 0 of MenACWY control vaccination. This receptor was identified in an adult in good health. The chain uses TRBV7-8 and TRBJ1-1; unclear D gene. As DNA, the CDR3 is TGTGCCAGCAGCTTAGCGGCAGGCTGGACTGAAGCTTTCTTT. This sequence encodes CASSLAAGWTEAFF.